This entry lists 21 T cell receptor beta chains sequenced from one sample in a study of shared clonotypes between healthy human individuals. Assay used: immunoSEQ multiplex PCR; TCRdb lists only in-frame clones, some missing. The sample has about 870,000 clones; 85% to 95% are singletons. Terminally differentiated effector memory CD45RA+ cells were left out of the naive CD8 fraction, which was CD45RO-negative and positively selected for CCR7. Sample: naive CD8+ T cells sorted from blood. Source of these receptors: a man between 25 and 39 years old in good health.

The chain employs TRBV13 and TRBJ2-1; D uncertain. The ends were cut back, 4 bases at V and 6 bases at J, with 16 bases in the middle. Germline loops: CDR1 PRHDT, CDR2 FYEKMQ (reference sequence). This CDR3 has 15 residues. CDR3 residues: CASSSDFIPGNEQFF. In DNA, the CDR3 is TGTGCCAGCAGCTCCGACTTTATTCCGGGCAATGAGCAGTTCTTC.

This clone has just one count. As DNA, the CDR3 is TGTGCCATCAGTGAGTCGATTGGCGTAGGGAACACTGAAGCTTTCTTT. Translating it yields CAISESIGVGNTEAFF. The V gene is TRBV10-3, the J gene TRBJ1-1; no firm D call. Trimming left V 0 bases short and J 1 base short, with 12 bases between. There are 16 residues in the CDR3. Looked up from germline, CDR1 is ENHRY and CDR2 is SYGVKD.

The V gene is TRBV7-9, the J gene TRBJ2-3; 7 bases are shared with TRBD2. The J segment lost 6 bases and the V segment lost 0 bases, leaving 3 bases of the junction unmatched. The CDR3 is 14 amino acids. Germline CDR1 and CDR2: SEHNR and FQNEAQ (reference sequence). The chain's CDR3 is CASSLAGGFDTQYF. The CDR3 DNA reads TGTGCCAGCAGCTTAGCGGGAGGGTTTGATACGCAGTATTTT. Using reference TRBV7-9 and TRBJ2-3 for the parts outside the CDR3, the full variable domain is DTGVSQNPRHKITKRGQNVTFRCDPISEHNRLYWYRQTLGQGPEFLTYFQNEAQLEKSRLLSDRFSAERPKGSFSTLEIQRTEQGDSAMYLCASSLAGGFDTQYFGPGTRLTVL.

The chain couples TRBV7-8 to TRBJ2-7; 10 bases map to TRBD1. Germline V CDR1 and CDR2: SGHVS, FQNEAQ. The CDR3 loop spans 17 amino acids. V shed 2 bases, J shed 2 bases, and the junction held 9 bases outside the gene matches. This CDR3 reads CASSLRPRDRGAYEQYF. The CDR3 DNA follows: TGTGCCAGCAGCTTACGCCCCCGGGACAGGGGCGCCTACGAGCAGTACTTC.

A few counts support this clone. The V and J genes are TRBV19 and TRBJ2-1, with D hard to call. The V end lost 2 bases, the J end lost 3 bases, and 11 bases lay between the germline ends. CDR1 LNHDA and CDR2 SQIVND come from the germline V gene (reference sequence). The CDR3 is 15 amino acids. Written as DNA, the CDR3 is TGTGCCAGTAGTATAATCCTGGACGACTACAATGAGCAGTTCTTC. This sequence encodes CASSIILDDYNEQFF.

V and J are TRBV2 and TRBJ2-7; possible D gene TRBD2, 5 bases. CDR1 SNHLY and CDR2 FYNNEI come from the germline V gene. Trimming took off 3 bases at V and 3 bases at J, with 21 bases between the two ends. The CDR3 consists of 17 residues. This chain's CDR3 is CASSESYSGGRLYEQYF. The CDR3 DNA is TGTGCCAGCAGTGAGTCGTACTCCGGAGGCAGACTCTACGAGCAGTACTTC.

The chain uses TRBV5-6 and TRBJ2-3, with D possibly TRBD1 on 5 matching bases. The CDR3 is made up of 16 amino acids. V gave up 2 bases and J gave up 0 bases, with 13 bases separating them. CDR1 and CDR2 (germline): SGHDT, YYEEEE. The chain's CDR3 is CASSFSRVLSTDTQYF. The CDR3 DNA follows: TGTGCCAGCAGCTTTAGCAGGGTGCTTAGCACAGATACGCAGTATTTT.

To note about this clone: The junction does not match germline at one end; this may be a read error. The chain carries TRBV2 and TRBJ2-1; D gene unclear. This CDR3 comprises 12 residues. Germline V gene sequence: CDR1 SNHLY, CDR2 FYNNEI. CDR3 sequence: CAGSRAYNEQFF. The CDR3, as DNA: TGTGCCGGCAGTAGGGCCTACAATGAGCAGTTCTTC.

The chain employs TRBV25-1 and TRBJ2-2, with D perhaps matching TRBD2 (6 bases). Germline CDR1 is MGHDK and CDR2 is SYGVNS. Trimming removed 5 bases at V and 6 bases at J, with 13 bases between. The CDR3 loop spans 14 amino acids. Written as DNA, the CDR3 is TGTGCCAGCAGTCCTACTAGCTTCTCCGGGGAGCTGTTTTTT. Translation gives CASSPTSFSGELFF.

This chain connects TRBV28 to TRBJ2-6, with D possibly being TRBD1 (6 bases). The germline gives CDR1 MDHEN, CDR2 SYDVKM. V dropped 4 bases and J dropped 5 bases, with 18 bases sitting between them. CDR3 size: 17 residues. CDR3 nucleotides: TGTGCCAGCAGTTGTAAAGGGACACAAAGTCGGGCCAACGTCCTGACTTTC. Protein sequence: CASSCKGTQSRANVLTF.

This clone was detected only once. This chain connects TRBV6-5 to TRBJ1-5; a possible D gene is TRBD1 (5 bases). CDR3 length: 14 amino acids. V was cut by 2 bases and J by 5 bases, with 10 bases left in between. The germline CDR1 and CDR2 sequences are MNHEY and SVGAGI. The CDR3: CASSYASTDQPQHF. CDR3 in DNA: TGTGCCAGCAGTTACGCTTCGACAGATCAGCCCCAGCATTTT.

J is TRBJ2-1 and V is TRBV4-1; 10 positions agree with TRBD2. Germline V gene sequence: CDR1 MGHRA, CDR2 YSYEKL. J gave up 2 bases and V 0 bases, and 4 bases lay outside the gene matches. The CDR3 covers 17 residues. For the CDR3, the DNA is TGCGCCAGCAGCCAAGAAGGGCTAGCGGGAGCCTACAATGAGCAGTTCTTC. Translation gives CASSQEGLAGAYNEQFF.

The genes are TRBV6-5 and TRBJ2-2; D unclear. Trimming took off 6 bases at V and 2 bases at J, with 13 bases between the two ends. The germline V gene encodes CDR1 MNHEY and CDR2 SVGAGI. The CDR3 extends over 15 amino acids. As DNA, the CDR3 is TGTGCCAGCAGCCCACAGCCACTCAACACCGGGGAGCTGTTTTTT. Protein: CASSPQPLNTGELFF.

The rearrangement joins TRBV6-5 to TRBJ2-5; D remains unclear. CDR1 is MNHEY, CDR2 SVGAGI, per germline. The V and J ends lost 7 bases and 1 base respectively, with 10 bases between them. This CDR3 comprises 13 residues. In nucleotides, the CDR3 is TGTGCCAGCAACTCGTATCTCCAAGAGACCCAGTACTTC. Its translation is CASNSYLQETQYF.

The V call is TRBV27, the J call TRBJ1-5; TRBD1 might be the D (5 bases). This CDR3 spans 14 amino acids. V dropped 2 bases and J dropped 6 bases, with 11 bases sitting between them. The V gene's germline CDR1 is MNHEY and CDR2 SMNVEV (reference sequence). DNA of the CDR3: TGTGCCAGCAGTTTACAGGGCTACAGTCAGCCCCAGCATTTT. It codes for CASSLQGYSQPQHF.

This rearrangement joins TRBV18 to TRBJ2-2, with a weak D call TRBD1 (6 bases). Per the germline V gene, CDR1 is KGHSH and CDR2 is LQKENI. The V and J ends lost 6 bases and 1 base respectively, with 9 bases between them. The CDR3 extends over 14 amino acids. The CDR3 loop is CASSGDKNTGELFF. CDR3 coding DNA: TGTGCCAGCTCGGGGGACAAGAACACCGGGGAGCTGTTTTTT.

The V call is TRBV28, the J call TRBJ1-1; 11 bases align to TRBD1. V lost 2 bases and J lost 1; bases outside the gene matches: 3. Germline loops: CDR1 MDHEN, CDR2 SYDVKM. This CDR3 is built from 16 residues. CDR3 in DNA: TGTGCCAGCAGTTTACGGGACAGGGGGAGGAACACTGAAGCTTTCTTT. Encoded protein: CASSLRDRGRNTEAFF.

The rearrangement links TRBV4-1 to TRBJ2-5, with 13 nucleotides matching TRBD2. This CDR3 comprises 16 residues. Looked up from germline, CDR1 is MGHRA and CDR2 is YSYEKL. The J segment lost 4 bases and the V segment lost 1 base, leaving 3 bases of the junction unmatched. The CDR3 sequence is CASSQGLAGGGETQYF. CDR3 sequence (DNA): TGCGCCAGCAGCCAAGGACTAGCGGGAGGAGGAGAGACCCAGTACTTC.

This clone was recorded once. This chain uses TRBV27 with TRBJ2-3; D gene uncertain. CDR1 and CDR2 (germline): MNHEY, SMNVEV (reference sequence). Between the trimmed V and J ends, which lost 4 bases and 6 bases, there was a span of 14 bases. The CDR3 runs to 14 residues. In nucleotides, the CDR3 is TGTGCCAGCAGTTCAAATCCGGAACCCGATACGCAGTATTTT. Amino acids: CASSSNPEPDTQYF.

This clone has ten or more counts. The chain has TRBV27 and TRBJ2-1; TRBD2 is a possible D gene (6 bases). The ends were cut back, 5 bases at V and 5 bases at J, with 16 bases in the middle. Germline V gene lookup returns CDR1 MNHEY and CDR2 SMNVEV (reference sequence). The CDR3 is 15 amino acids. The CDR3 nucleotides read TGTGCCAGCAGTCAGTTCGCGGGACTCAACAATGAGCAGTTCTTC. Its protein product is CASSQFAGLNNEQFF.

This clone was recorded only once. This rearrangement joins TRBV7-8 to TRBJ2-7, with D possibly matching TRBD2 (7 bases). Germline CDR1 and CDR2: SGHVS and FQNEAQ. V was clipped by 5 bases and J by 0 bases, with 20 bases between them. The CDR3 length is 17 residues. The CDR3 here is CASSGGGEAVSSYEQYF. The CDR3 nucleotides are TGTGCCAGCAGCGGGGGGGGCGAAGCGGTGAGCTCCTACGAGCAGTACTTC.